This entry lists 19 T cell receptor beta chains sequenced from one sample in a study of PD-1 and CTLA-4 blockade in melanoma. TCRdb keeps only in-frame clones here, not all; method: immunoSEQ multiplex PCR. The table includes some 30,000 clones, roughly 90% detected once. The sample consisted of CD8+ T cells from peripheral blood, taken from a patient given anti-PD-1 treatment. The receptors come from a human donor with melanoma.

J is TRBJ2-3 and V is TRBV7-9; a possible D gene is TRBD2 (6 bases). Between the trimmed V and J ends, which lost 3 bases and 1 base, there was a span of 11 bases. CDR1 is SEHNR and CDR2 is FQNEAQ in the germline V gene (reference sequence). The CDR3 contains 15 residues. The CDR3, as DNA: TGTGCCAGCAGCTTCGGGACTTTCGGCACAGATACGCAGTATTTT. Protein product: CASSFGTFGTDTQYF.

The sample holds a few counts of this clone. The chain uses TRBV19 and TRBJ1-1; TRBD1 matches at 7 bases. Germline V gene sequence: CDR1 LNHDA, CDR2 SQIVND (reference sequence). The CDR3 is made up of 15 amino acids. Trimming at V came to 1 base and at J to 3 bases, leaving 5 bases not matched to a gene. CDR3 loop: CASSIGTGVDTEAFF. The CDR3 DNA reads as TGTGCCAGTAGTATAGGGACAGGCGTGGACACTGAAGCTTTCTTT.

This clone came up once. V usage is TRBV24-1 and J usage is TRBJ1-1, with D possibly being TRBD1 (6 bases). Deletions cut 4 bases from V and 1 base from J, with 12 bases between. The V gene's germline CDR1 is KGHDR and CDR2 SFDVKD. The CDR3 totals 15 residues. CDR3 in amino acids: CATSDGGRGNTEAFF. Written as DNA, the CDR3 is TGTGCCACCAGTGACGGGGGGCGCGGGAACACTGAAGCTTTCTTT.

This clone was seen just once. The chain employs TRBV3-1 (or the pseudogene TRBV3-2) and TRBJ2-3, with 11 bases fitting TRBD2. The CDR3 consists of 18 residues. V trimming: 1 base; J trimming: 6 bases; junction bases outside the gene matches: 12. The germline V gene has CDR1 LGHDT and CDR2 YNNKEL (reference sequence). The CDR3 here is CASSQGPTSGGFRDTQYF. The DNA of the CDR3 is TGTGCCAGCAGCCAAGGTCCTACTAGCGGGGGCTTCAGGGATACGCAGTATTTT.

V usage is TRBV29-1 and J usage is TRBJ2-7, with D possibly being TRBD1 (5 bases). Germline CDR1 reads SQVTM; CDR2 reads ANQGSEA. There are 12 residues in the CDR3. V was trimmed by 6 bases and J by 6 bases, leaving 15 bases between them. CDR3 sequence reads: CSVGRDSREQYF. For the CDR3, the DNA is TGCAGCGTCGGCAGGGATAGTCGCGAGCAGTACTTC.

V is TRBV28 and J is TRBJ2-7; D is unresolved. The CDR3 has 13 amino acids. V lost 6 bases and J 3 bases, leaving 12 bases between the germline ends. Germline assignment: CDR1 MDHEN and CDR2 SYDVKM. This chain's CDR3 is CASRSEAHYEQYF. The CDR3 DNA reads as TGTGCCAGCAGATCCGAGGCCCACTACGAGCAGTACTTC.

The rearrangement links TRBV19 to TRBJ1-5; perhaps TRBD1 as D (6 bases). The CDR3 is made up of 14 amino acids. Germline assignment: CDR1 LNHDA and CDR2 SQIVND (reference sequence). V lost 7 bases to trimming and J lost 6 bases, with 16 bases between them. The CDR3 sequence: CASIGRGGAQPQHF. The DNA of the CDR3 is TGTGCCAGTATCGGGAGGGGGGGAGCTCAGCCCCAGCATTTT.

The V gene is TRBV28, the J gene TRBJ2-1; D might be TRBD1 or TRBD2, each matching 6 bases. Germline lookup yields CDR1 MDHEN and CDR2 SYDVKM. V dropped 5 bases and J dropped 6 bases, with 17 bases sitting between them. The CDR3 is 15 amino acids. The CDR3 DNA is TGTGCCAGCAGTCTCCTTGAGGGGGGCCTCAATGAGCAGTTCTTC. Amino acids: CASSLLEGGLNEQFF.

The chain couples TRBV5-1 to TRBJ1-1; tentatively, D is TRBD1 (5 bases). Germline CDR1 reads SGHRS; CDR2 reads YFSETQ. The ends were cut back, 3 bases at V and 3 bases at J, with 12 bases in the middle. CDR3 length equals 14 residues. In nucleotides, the CDR3 is TGCGCCAGCAGCTCCAGGGTCCTCGACACTGAAGCTTTCTTT. Its protein product is CASSSRVLDTEAFF.

This clone was observed once. The gene calls are TRBV2 and TRBJ1-2; no definite D call. Germline assignment: CDR1 SNHLY and CDR2 FYNNEI. Trimming removed 8 bases from V and 1 base from J, with 29 bases in between. The CDR3 length is 19 residues. The CDR3 sequence: CASPEPWTWSFLLNYGYTF. Written as DNA, the CDR3 is TGTGCCAGCCCTGAACCATGGACCTGGTCGTTTCTCCTTAACTATGGCTACACCTTC.

The CDR3 DNA reads as TGTGCCAGCAGCTTAGGGGTCTCTAACACCGGGGAGCTGTTTTTT. Amino acids: CASSLGVSNTGELFF. The chain combines TRBV7-8 with TRBJ2-2; D gene uncertain. The ends were cut back, 1 base at V and 2 bases at J, with 8 bases in the middle. This CDR3 region has 15 residues. Germline assignment: CDR1 SGHVS and CDR2 FQNEAQ. Full variable domain (rest looked up from reference TRBV7-8 and TRBJ2-2): GAGVSQSPRYKVAKRGQDVALRCDPISGHVSLFWYQQALGQGPEFLTYFQNEAQLDKSGLPSDRFFAERPEGSVSTLKIQRTQQEDSAVYLCASSLGVSNTGELFFGEGSRLTVL.

This clone was seen once. V and J are TRBV28 and TRBJ1-2; D possibly corresponds to TRBD1 (5 bases). Deletions cut 5 bases from V and 5 bases from J, with 30 bases between. The CDR3 runs to 19 residues. Germline-derived CDR1 and CDR2 are MDHEN and SYDVKM. DNA of the CDR3: TGTGCCAGCAGTGCGAAAATGCCCGGGCTGAAGACAGATGAGTATGGCTACACCTTC. Translation: CASSAKMPGLKTDEYGYTF.

The chain recombines TRBV12-3 or TRBV12-4 with TRBJ1-2, with D possibly being TRBD1 (6 bases). The V end was cut by 4 bases, the J end by 8 bases, with 14 bases between. The CDR3 covers 13 residues. The CDR3 loop reads CASSSRQASGYTF. In nucleotides, the CDR3 is TGTGCCAGCAGTTCAAGACAGGCATCGGGCTACACCTTC.

The chain is built from TRBV24-1 and TRBJ2-1, with D perhaps being TRBD1 or TRBD2 (5 bases each). Trimming left V 3 bases short and J 3 bases short, with 11 bases between. Germline V gene data show CDR1 as KGHDR and CDR2 as SFDVKD. The length of the CDR3 is 15 residues. The DNA of the CDR3 is TGTGCCACCAGTGATCGGGGACCTGACTACAATGAGCAGTTCTTC. It is translated as CATSDRGPDYNEQFF.

The CDR3 loop reads CASSAPAGATYEQYF. The CDR3 coding sequence is TGTGCCAGTTCCGCCCCAGCGGGGGCGACCTACGAGCAGTACTTC. The chain links TRBV27 to TRBJ2-7; 8 bases line up with TRBD2. After removal of 9 bases from V and 2 bases from J, the junction contained 12 bases not matched to a gene. CDR1 is MNHEY and CDR2 is SMNVEV in the germline V gene (reference sequence). CDR3 length: 15 amino acids.

The chain combines TRBV7-9 with TRBJ1-3; no clear D. The CDR3 is 17 amino acids. The germline CDR1 and CDR2 sequences are SEHNR and FQNEAQ (reference sequence). V gave up 5 bases and J gave up 0 bases, with 17 bases separating them. The CDR3 here is CASSPEAAESSGNTIYF. In DNA form, the CDR3 reads TGTGCCAGCAGCCCGGAGGCCGCGGAAAGCTCTGGAAACACCATATATTTT.

The CDR3 is CASSQDLSGTEAFF. As DNA, the CDR3 is TGTGCCAGCAGCCAAGATTTATCTGGGACTGAAGCTTTCTTT. The rearrangement links TRBV3-1 (or the pseudogene TRBV3-2) to TRBJ1-1; D ambiguous. V lost 0 bases and J 5 bases, leaving 10 bases between the germline ends. Germline CDR1 LGHDT, CDR2 YNNKEL (reference sequence). The CDR3 consists of 14 residues.

This clone was picked up a small number of times. The CDR3: CASSSSGGLYNEQFF. The CDR3 nucleotides are TGTGCCAGCAGCTCTAGCGGGGGGCTTTACAATGAGCAGTTCTTC. The chain carries TRBV5-6 and TRBJ2-1; 11 bases line up with TRBD2. The CDR3 is 15 residues long. J gave up 4 bases and V 3 bases, and 3 bases lay outside the gene matches. Germline CDR1 is SGHDT and CDR2 is YYEEEE.

The chain employs TRBV27 and TRBJ2-7; 7 bases are shared with TRBD1. Germline CDR1 reads MNHEY; CDR2 reads SMNVEV (reference sequence). The CDR3 runs 13 residues. Trimming took 8 bases from V and 0 from J; bases not matched to a gene: 4. CDR3 bases: TGTGCCAGCTTTGGGACAGCCTCCTACGAGCAGTACTTC. Translation gives CASFGTASYEQYF.